What follows are 2 T cell receptor beta chains derived from one specimen sequenced in a study of patients and donors after allogeneic stem cell transplantation. Using its own MiXCR run on the RT-PCR reads, TCRdb lists one record per CDR3 protein. The sample includes approximately 140,000 distinct CDR3 sequences, approximately 35% of them seen just once. The sample was blood, either unsorted or a sorted T cell fraction (not recorded which). Receptors originate from a human donor who was either an allogeneic HSCT recipient or a stem cell or donor lymphocyte infusion donor (not recorded which). It is not recorded whose cells these are; they may come from a transplant donor.

Only a few counts were recorded for this clonotype. V is TRBV12-3 or TRBV12-4 and J is TRBJ1-5; TRBD1 matches at 12 bases. V lost 4 bases and J lost 5; bases outside the gene matches: 3. The CDR3 is 15 amino acids. DNA of the CDR3: TGTGCCAGCAGTTCCAGGGACAGGGGGCATCAGCCCCAGCATTTT. This sequence encodes CASSSRDRGHQPQHF.

The chain has TRBV10-3 and TRBJ2-3, with D tentatively TRBD1 (5 bases). Trimming took off 7 bases at V and 1 base at J, with 6 bases between the two ends. Germline CDR1 and CDR2: ENHRY and SYGVKD. The length of the CDR3 is 12 residues. The CDR3 DNA follows: TGTGCCATCAAACAGGGCACAGATACGCAGTATTTT. It is translated as CAIKQGTDTQYF.